Sequencing of this T cell receptor (beta chain) was carried out in a study of blood T cell repertoires in COVID-19. Study at large: COVID-19 samples from acute and convalescent phases originated in the United States, Italy and Spain. Sample material is recorded as cDNA or gDNA derived from T cells, B-cell-depleted T cells, or PBMCs.

In the original processing: Reference gene primer amplification gave nucleated cell count estimates. TCRdb's copy holds only in-frame clones and misses some; the assay was immunoSEQ multiplex PCR. V, J and clone size were drawn from that table, and D and trimming were deduced from the DNA. In the table there are around 330,000 clones, 88% of which are singletons. V was shortened by 3 bases and J by 9 bases, with 21 bases between the two germline ends. Germline CDR1 and CDR2: LGHNT and FRNRAP. The CDR3 extends over 15 amino acids. The specimen was peripheral blood. The genes are TRBV12-5 and TRBJ2-7; TRBD1 might be the D (6 bases). The TCR sequence derives from a woman aged 45-65 years with active or convalescent COVID-19. The CDR3 DNA follows: TGTGCTAGTGGTTTACCTCCAGGGGAAGGGCTCGGGCAGTACTTC. Protein: CASGLPPGEGLGQYF.